One sample yielded the 29 T cell receptor beta chains listed below, sequenced in a study of blood T cells in healthy people across ages. A second PCR, run for roughly 6 to 11 cycles, used a sample-barcoded 5' primer plus a J-beta primer mix. TCRdb re-called the 5' RACE reads through MiXCR, storing one row per CDR3 protein. The table has some 730,000 distinct CDR3 sequences, about a fifth seen once. Sequencing used blood. The receptors were gathered from a man aged 65 to 79 in good health.

In this sample, this clonotype turned up a few times. The chain uses TRBV28 and TRBJ2-2, with 7 bases that match TRBD1. Trimming took 6 bases from V and 5 from J; bases not matched to a gene: 9. CDR3 length: 15 residues. Germline V gives CDR1 MDHEN, CDR2 SYDVKM. This chain's CDR3 is CASSFPDRLTGELFF. The CDR3 DNA is TGTGCCAGCAGCTTCCCGGACAGGCTGACCGGGGAGCTGTTTTTT. The variable domain in full, with the rest retrieved from reference TRBV28 and TRBJ2-2, is DVKVTQSSRYLVKRTGEKVFLECVQDMDHENMFWYRQDPGLGLRLIYFSYDVKMKEKGDIPEGYSVSREKKERFSLILESASTNQTSMYLCASSFPDRLTGELFFGEGSRLTVL.

J is TRBJ2-7 and V is TRBV5-1, with D tentatively TRBD2 (5 bases). CDR1 and CDR2 (germline): SGHRS, YFSETQ. The CDR3 is 14 amino acids. V was trimmed by 5 bases and J by 2 bases, leaving 14 bases between them. DNA of the CDR3: TGCGCCAGCAGTGTGTCTAACGGGACCTACGAGCAGTACGTC. Translated: CASSVSNGTYEQYV.

The rearrangement joins TRBV5-1 to TRBJ2-1, with TRBD2 identical over 11 bases. V lost 4 bases and J lost 6; bases outside the gene matches: 15. CDR3 size: 18 residues. Germline assignment: CDR1 SGHRS and CDR2 YFSETQ. CDR3 DNA: TGCGCCAGCAGCGAGAGGAGGGTTATAGCGGGGGGGCCCAATGAGCAGTTCTTC. Translation gives CASSERRVIAGGPNEQFF.

The chain has TRBV7-9 and TRBJ2-7; the match to TRBD1 covers 9 bases. V gave up 5 bases and J gave up 5 bases; unmatched junction bases: 1. Germline loops: CDR1 SEHNR, CDR2 FQNEAQ (reference sequence). This CDR3 region has 12 residues. CDR3 in amino acids: CASSRDRDEQYV. DNA for the CDR3: TGTGCCAGCAGCCGGGACAGGGACGAGCAGTACGTC.

The J gene is TRBJ2-1, the V gene TRBV4-1, with 7 bases fitting TRBD2. Near its end, the DNA agrees better with TRBJ2-5, so the J call may be wrong. The CDR3 covers 15 residues. Per germline, CDR1 MGHRA and CDR2 YSYEKL. CDR3 DNA sequence: TGCGCCAGCAGCCTCGATAAGGGACTACAAGAGACCCAGTACTTC. Amino acids: CASSLDKGLQETQYF.

The chain employs TRBV3-1 and TRBJ2-7; no clear D gene. The CDR3 consists of 14 residues. CDR1 is LGHDT, CDR2 YNNKEL, per germline (reference sequence). V lost 0 bases, J lost 0 bases, and 6 bases lay in between. CDR3 bases: TGTGCCAGCAGCCAAGAGTTGATCTCCTACGAGCAGTACTTC. Amino acids: CASSQELISYEQYF.

V gene TRBV7-9 combines with J gene TRBJ2-7; D remains ambiguous. The CDR3 loop spans 8 amino acids. Trimming took off 3 bases at V and 11 bases at J, with 2 bases between the two ends. CDR1 is SEHNR and CDR2 is FQNEAQ in the germline V gene (reference sequence). The CDR3 is CASSLEYV. The CDR3, as DNA: TGTGCCAGCAGCTTGGAGTACGTC.

The chain uses TRBV12-3 or TRBV12-4 and TRBJ2-5; D is unresolved. The length of the CDR3 is 14 residues. Trimming stripped 2 bases from V and 3 bases from J, with 10 bases between. This CDR3 reads CASSLWGSKETQYF. The CDR3 DNA reads TGTGCCAGCAGTTTATGGGGTAGCAAAGAGACCCAGTACTTC.

CDR3 coding DNA: TGCGCCAGCAGCGAGAGCAACTACGAGCAGTACTTC. Translated, it gives CASSESNYEQYF. The rearrangement uses TRBV5-1 and TRBJ2-7, with D unclear. Per germline, CDR1 SGHRS and CDR2 YFSETQ. V was shortened by 4 bases and J by 3 bases, with 8 bases between the two germline ends. There are 12 residues in the CDR3.

This clonotype was counted many times. J is TRBJ2-4 and V is TRBV14; possible D gene TRBD2, 6 bases. CDR1 SGHDN and CDR2 FVKESK come from the germline V gene. Between the trimmed V and J ends, which lost 0 bases and 1 base, there was a span of 10 bases. CDR3 length: 16 residues. The CDR3 reads CASSQEVGGAKNIQYF. CDR3 DNA sequence: TGTGCCAGCAGCCAAGAGGTCGGAGGGGCCAAAAACATTCAGTACTTC.

This clonotype was seen ten or more times. J is TRBJ2-6 and V is TRBV5-1; D gene ambiguous. Trimming shortened V by 3 bases and J by 0 bases, and 10 bases separated the two germline ends. The CDR3 runs to 16 residues. The germline V gene has CDR1 SGHRS and CDR2 YFSETQ. CDR3 region: CASSSRSPSGANVLTF. In nucleotides, the CDR3 is TGCGCCAGCAGCTCTAGGTCCCCCTCTGGGGCCAACGTCCTGACTTTC.

This clonotype was seen a few times. V gene TRBV19 combines with J gene TRBJ1-4; TRBD1 might be the D (6 bases). The germline V and J ends were trimmed by 5 bases and 6 bases, with 16 bases remaining between them. This CDR3 comprises 15 residues. Germline assignment: CDR1 LNHDA and CDR2 SQIVND (reference sequence). The CDR3 nucleotides are TGTGCCAGTAGTCTCCCGACAGGCGTGGATGAAAAACTGTTTTTT. This sequence encodes CASSLPTGVDEKLFF.

This clonotype was observed at least ten times. This chain links TRBV27 with TRBJ2-1, with D unresolved. There are 14 residues in the CDR3. The V gene lost 5 bases and the J gene lost 3 bases, with 11 bases spanning the gap. Germline lookup yields CDR1 MNHEY and CDR2 SMNVEV (reference sequence). CDR3 protein: CASSPASYYNEQFF. CDR3 DNA: TGTGCCAGCAGTCCGGCCAGTTACTACAATGAGCAGTTCTTC.

The chain links TRBV5-1 to TRBJ1-1; D is uncertain. The V gene lost 4 bases and the J gene lost 7 bases, with 14 bases spanning the gap. Germline loops: CDR1 SGHRS, CDR2 YFSETQ. The CDR3 is 13 residues long. In DNA, the CDR3 is TGCGCCAGCAGCCTAGACCCCTCCAGTGAAGCTTTCTTT. Its translation is CASSLDPSSEAFF.

There are a few counts of this clonotype. The V and J genes are TRBV20-1 and TRBJ1-5, with D hard to call. In germline, CDR1 is DFQATT, CDR2 SNEGSKA (reference sequence). Trimming shortened V by 3 bases and J by 9 bases, and 15 bases separated the two germline ends. This CDR3 region has 13 residues. This CDR3 reads CSARDRVMGPQHF. The CDR3 DNA reads as TGCAGTGCTAGGGACCGAGTAATGGGGCCCCAGCATTTT.

This clonotype was counted between two and nine times. The chain recombines TRBV18 with TRBJ1-3; unclear D gene. The V gene's germline CDR1 is KGHSH and CDR2 LQKENI. The ends were cut back, 9 bases at V and 0 bases at J, with 6 bases in the middle. The CDR3 has 12 residues. CDR3 amino acids: CASMGSGNTIYF. In nucleotides, the CDR3 is TGTGCCAGTATGGGCTCTGGAAACACCATATATTTT.

This chain connects TRBV12-3 or TRBV12-4 to TRBJ1-5; D is uncertain. V lost 3 bases and J 0 bases, leaving 6 bases between the germline ends. This CDR3 contains 14 residues. The CDR3 DNA reads TGTGCCAGCAGTTTTAAAGGTAGCAATCAGCCCCAGCATTTT. The encoded protein is CASSFKGSNQPQHF.

The chain recombines TRBV7-3 with TRBJ1-1; D is unclear. The germline V gene encodes CDR1 SGHTA and CDR2 FQGTGA. The CDR3 has 15 amino acids. Trimming took 2 bases from V and 3 from J, leaving 13 bases between them. DNA for the CDR3: TGTGCCAGCAGCTTAGGGCCGGCCGGGCACACTGAAGCTTTCTTT. Its protein product is CASSLGPAGHTEAFF.

This CDR3 reads CASSKGPTGETQYF. The CDR3 nucleotides are TGCGCCAGCAGCAAGGGACCTACTGGAGAGACCCAGTACTTC. The rearrangement joins TRBV5-1 to TRBJ2-5; D could derive from TRBD1 or TRBD2 (5 bases each). This CDR3 region has 14 residues. Germline-derived CDR1 and CDR2 are SGHRS and YFSETQ. V was cut by 4 bases and J by 4 bases, with 14 bases left in between. Combining the CDR3 with reference TRBV5-1 and TRBJ2-5 gives the whole variable domain KAGVTQTPRYLIKTRGQQVTLSCSPISGHRSVSWYQQTPGQGLQFLFEYFSETQRNKGNFPGRFSGRQFSNSRSEMNVSTLELGDSALYLCASSKGPTGETQYFGPGTRLLVL.

In this sample, this clonotype turned up a few times. J is TRBJ2-1 and V is TRBV6-5, with D perhaps matching TRBD1 or TRBD2 (5 bases each). The assigned J gene may be wrong: the sequence end matches TRBJ2-5 better. Germline V CDR1 and CDR2: MNHEY, SVGAGI. The CDR3 is made up of 13 amino acids. The CDR3 spells CASSWGIGETQYF. The CDR3, as DNA: TGTGCCAGCAGTTGGGGGATAGGGGAGACCCAGTACTTC.

The table lists this clonotype with a few counts. Since the CDR3 does not end with the conserved phenylalanine or tryptophan, this likely comes from a read error. V and J are TRBV6-1 and TRBJ1-1; D possibly corresponds to TRBD1 (6 bases). V was cut by 3 bases and J by 2 bases, with 10 bases left in between. This CDR3 comprises 14 residues. Germline V lookup: CDR1 MNHNS, CDR2 SASEGT. CDR3: CASSDRTENTEAFV. Written as DNA, the CDR3 is TGTGCCAGCAGTGACCGGACAGAAAACACTGAAGCTTTCGTT.

For this clonotype: One junction end disagrees with the germline gene, perhaps due to a read error. V usage is TRBV12-3 or TRBV12-4 and J usage is TRBJ2-3; TRBD2 aligns across 7 bases. The CDR3 totals 15 residues. The CDR3 spells CASSPSGISTDAQYF. The CDR3 DNA follows: TGTGCCAGCAGCCCTAGCGGAATTAGCACAGATGCGCAGTATTTT.

The CDR3 coding sequence is TGTGCCTGGAGTGTATCCTCCACCACAGATACGCAGTATTTT. Encoded protein: CAWSVSSTTDTQYF. This sequence joins TRBV30 and TRBJ2-3; D not certain. In germline, CDR1 is GTSNPN, CDR2 SVGIG (reference sequence). Trimming removed 0 bases at V and 2 bases at J, with 9 bases between. The CDR3 loop spans 14 amino acids.

This clonotype was picked up a small number of times. J is TRBJ1-1 and V is TRBV28, with D unclear. CDR1 is MDHEN and CDR2 is SYDVKM in the germline V gene. The CDR3 loop spans 12 amino acids. Trimming removed 3 bases at V and 11 bases at J, with 13 bases between. CDR3 protein: CASSLAPGRAFF. The CDR3 DNA is TGTGCCAGCAGTTTGGCACCCGGACGGGCTTTCTTT.

V gene TRBV7-2 combines with J gene TRBJ1-2; 7 bases fit TRBD1. V lost 3 bases to trimming and J lost 4 bases; unmatched junction nucleotides: 8. The CDR3 loop spans 15 amino acids. From germline, CDR1 is SGHTA and CDR2 FQGNSA. CDR3 nucleotides: TGTGCCAGCAGCTTGATTACGACAGGGACCTATGGCTACACCTTC. It specifies CASSLITTGTYGYTF.

The chain recombines TRBV7-6 with TRBJ2-5; D possibly uses TRBD1 or TRBD2 (6 bases each). The J call may be faulty, since TRBJ2-7 better matches the DNA end. The germline V gene has CDR1 SGHVS and CDR2 FNYEAQ. This CDR3 region has 16 residues. The CDR3 sequence: CASSSEARGGSYEQYF. CDR3 DNA sequence: TGTGCCAGCAGCTCTGAAGCCAGGGGAGGTTCCTACGAGCAGTACTTC.

The V and J genes are TRBV6-2 or TRBV6-3 and TRBJ1-4; no definite D call. The germline V gene has CDR1 MNHEY and CDR2 SVGEGT. V shed 2 bases and J shed 5 bases, with 12 bases lying between them. The CDR3 is 15 amino acids. The CDR3 sequence is CASSYQVSPNEKLFF. CDR3 coding DNA: TGTGCCAGCAGTTACCAAGTCTCGCCCAATGAAAAACTGTTTTTT.

This clonotype was observed a few times. The chain links TRBV7-3 to TRBJ2-5; perhaps TRBD2 as D (5 bases). TRBJ2-1 matches the DNA end more closely, so the J call is doubtful. Germline CDR1 and CDR2: SGHTA and FQGTGA. The CDR3 runs to 14 residues. CDR3 residues: CASSLRRDRGEQFF. As DNA, the CDR3 is TGTGCCAGCAGCTTAAGGAGAGACCGGGGTGAGCAGTTCTTC.

This chain links TRBV5-1 with TRBJ2-7; D remains unclear. Germline V gene lookup returns CDR1 SGHRS and CDR2 YFSETQ. V lost 3 bases to trimming and J lost 7 bases, with 11 bases between them. The CDR3 is 12 amino acids. CDR3 sequence: CASSYGLGEQYF. The CDR3 DNA follows: TGCGCCAGCAGCTATGGGTTAGGAGAGCAGTACTTC.